The TCR beta chain under discussion was sequenced for a study of blood T cells in healthy people across ages. Whole-study results and caveats: Older age went with lower TCR beta diversity per million T cells, in a roughly linear way. Diversity figures based on one million T cells were deemed too low. Lack of knowledge of donor CMV status possibly confounded expanded clonotype changes.

For this clonotype: Its antigen remains unknown.

Combining a sample-barcoded 5' primer with a J-beta primer mix, a second PCR ran for roughly 6 to 12 cycles. One entry per CDR3 protein results from TCRdb running MiXCR on the 5' RACE reads. The sample yields about 1.6 million distinct CDR3 sequences, 34% seen once. Germline-derived CDR1 and CDR2 are SGHNT and YENEEA. V was clipped by 11 bases and J by 4 bases, with 11 bases between them. There are 11 residues in the CDR3. The sequence came from a woman in her twenties or thirties in good health. This chain uses TRBV11-3 with TRBJ2-5, with D possibly being TRBD2 (7 bases). The specimen was blood. CDR3: CAGGARETQYF. The CDR3 DNA follows: TGTGCCGGGGGGGCGCGAGAGACCCAGTACTTC.